What follows are 27 T cell receptor beta chains derived from one specimen sequenced in a study of naive and memory T cell subsets. The beta constant-region primer was an equimolar mix of two oligonucleotides covering TRBC1 and TRBC2. The ligated cDNA underwent four PCR rounds using SP2 and nested alpha and beta constant-region primers. Via MiXCR, TCRdb re-called the UMI-ligation and nested PCR reads, giving one row per CDR3 protein. Of about 82,000 distinct CDR3 sequences in the sample, around 9% are singletons; the top ten hold less than 1.5%. Sequencing was done on a sample of naive CD8+ T cells from blood. The receptors were gathered from a human donor in good health.

This clonotype has just a few counts. J is TRBJ2-2 and V is TRBV7-8; 14 bases map to TRBD2. CDR1 SGHVS and CDR2 FQNEAQ come from the germline V gene. The trim removed 3 bases at V and 2 bases at J, leaving 14 bases unmatched. The CDR3 sequence is 21 residues long. CDR3 DNA sequence: TGTGCCAGCAGCTTTGGCGGACTAGCGGGAGGCCCCATATCTAACACCGGGGAGCTGTTTTTT. Amino acid sequence: CASSFGGLAGGPISNTGELFF. The variable domain in full, completed from reference TRBV7-8 and TRBJ2-2, reads GAGVSQSPRYKVAKRGQDVALRCDPISGHVSLFWYQQALGQGPEFLTYFQNEAQLDKSGLPSDRFFAERPEGSVSTLKIQRTQQEDSAVYLCASSFGGLAGGPISNTGELFFGEGSRLTVL.

The chain employs TRBV4-1 and TRBJ1-5, with TRBD1 identical over 8 bases. The ends lost 1 base at V and 9 bases at J; junction bases unmatched: 5. Looked up from germline, CDR1 is MGHRA and CDR2 is YSYEKL. The CDR3 covers 14 residues. The CDR3 loop is CASSQGAGTGPQHF. The CDR3 DNA is TGCGCCAGCAGCCAAGGGGCGGGGACAGGGCCCCAGCATTTT.

This clonotype was recorded at least ten times. The chain joins TRBV27 to TRBJ1-5; no firm D call. The germline gives CDR1 MNHEY, CDR2 SMNVEV (reference sequence). Trimming removed 4 bases at V and 0 bases at J, with 4 bases between. The CDR3 contains 13 residues. CDR3 residues: CASSYGSNQPQHF. The DNA of the CDR3 is TGTGCCAGCAGTTACGGTAGCAATCAGCCCCAGCATTTT.

This clonotype was counted between two and nine times. The chain couples TRBV3-1 to TRBJ2-7, with 8 positions matching TRBD2. The CDR3 is 16 amino acids. Germline V CDR1 and CDR2: LGHDT, YNNKEL (reference sequence). Trimming cost V 1 base and J 1 base; bases outside gene matches: 6. The DNA of the CDR3 is TGTGCCAGCAGCCAAGCCGGGACTAGGGGTTCCTACGAGCAGTACTTC. Protein product: CASSQAGTRGSYEQYF.

There are a few counts of this clonotype. The J gene is TRBJ2-7, the V gene TRBV4-3; a possible D gene is TRBD2 (6 bases). The germline CDR1 and CDR2 sequences are LGHNA and YSLEER. The ends were cut back, 3 bases at V and 6 bases at J, with 15 bases in the middle. The CDR3 is 14 amino acids. CDR3 region: CASSQGLSSFEQYF. CDR3 nucleotides: TGCGCCAGCAGCCAGGGACTCTCCTCTTTCGAGCAGTACTTC.

This clonotype has just a few counts. V is TRBV7-2 and J is TRBJ1-3; perhaps TRBD1 as D (5 bases). Germline V gene data show CDR1 as SGHTA and CDR2 as FQGNSA. The CDR3 covers 18 residues. V was clipped by 5 bases and J by 0 bases, with 20 bases between them. CDR3 sequence: CASSPSGRQSLSGNTIYF. The CDR3 DNA follows: TGTGCCAGCAGCCCGTCAGGCAGACAGTCCCTCTCTGGAAACACCATATATTTT.

The chain links TRBV6-6 to TRBJ2-2; tentatively, D is TRBD1 (6 bases). The CDR3 is 15 amino acids. The V end lost 8 bases, the J end lost 2 bases, and 15 bases lay between the germline ends. Germline values: CDR1 MNHNY, CDR2 SVGAGI (reference sequence). CDR3: CASGPDRRNTGELFF. CDR3 sequence (DNA): TGTGCCAGCGGACCCGACAGGAGAAACACCGGGGAGCTGTTTTTT.

This clonotype has at least ten counts. The rearrangement joins TRBV19 to TRBJ1-1; TRBD1 is a possible D gene (6 bases). Trimming took off 5 bases at V and 7 bases at J, with 11 bases between the two ends. The CDR3 is 12 amino acids. Germline assignment: CDR1 LNHDA and CDR2 SQIVND (reference sequence). The CDR3 region is CASSYGQFEAFF. The CDR3 DNA reads as TGTGCCAGTAGTTACGGACAGTTTGAAGCTTTCTTT.

This clonotype was found a few times. The chain combines TRBV6-2 or TRBV6-3 with TRBJ2-7, with no clear D. Germline V gene data show CDR1 as MNHEY and CDR2 as SVGEGT. This CDR3 has 15 amino acids. V was pared by 0 bases and J by 1 base, with 10 bases between. The DNA of the CDR3 is TGTGCCAGCAGTTACTCGAACCGGGTTTCCTACGAGCAGTACTTC. Encoded protein: CASSYSNRVSYEQYF.

This chain joins TRBV9 and TRBJ2-7; D not resolved. Per germline, CDR1 SGDLS and CDR2 YYNGEE. There are 14 residues in the CDR3. V lost 0 bases, J lost 2 bases, and 9 bases lay in between. As DNA, the CDR3 is TGTGCCAGCAGCGTAGGTGGCAGCGCCTACGAGCAGTACTTC. It codes for CASSVGGSAYEQYF.

The chain joins TRBV6-2 or TRBV6-3 to TRBJ2-3; D is unclear. In germline, CDR1 is MNHEY, CDR2 SVGEGT. The CDR3 length is 13 residues. V shed 7 bases and J shed 6 bases, with 14 bases lying between them. CDR3 DNA sequence: TGTGCCAGCACCGACGAATCCTATGATACGCAGTATTTT. Translation: CASTDESYDTQYF.

The V call is TRBV6-5, the J call TRBJ2-3; TRBD1 matches at 11 bases. Germline V lookup: CDR1 MNHEY, CDR2 SVGAGI. CDR3 length equals 14 residues. The V and J ends lost 5 bases and 5 bases, in that order; junction bases with no gene match: 3. The CDR3 sequence: CASSLDRGLDTQYF. Written as DNA, the CDR3 is TGTGCCAGCAGTCTGGACAGGGGGCTAGATACGCAGTATTTT.

This clonotype was observed many times. The chain combines TRBV12-3 or TRBV12-4 with TRBJ1-5, with D possibly matching TRBD1 (5 bases). With 7 bases removed from V and 3 bases from J, the gap between germline ends came to 16 bases. The CDR3 sequence is 15 residues long. Here the CDR3 reads CASTHSGPVNQPQHF. The CDR3 bases are TGTGCCAGCACTCACTCAGGGCCGGTCAATCAGCCCCAGCATTTT.

V usage is TRBV29-1 and J usage is TRBJ1-1; 11 nucleotides align to TRBD1. CDR1 and CDR2 from the germline V gene are SQVTM and ANQGSEA. Unmatched junction bases numbered 10, after V lost 4 bases and J lost 6 bases. The CDR3 runs 15 residues. As DNA, the CDR3 is TGCAGCGTTGTAACTGGTAGGACAGGGGGCCCTGAAGCTTTCTTT. As protein: CSVVTGRTGGPEAFF.

This clonotype appeared many times. This chain joins TRBV15 and TRBJ1-4; no firm D call. V lost 4 bases and J lost 2, with 11 bases in between. This CDR3 has 15 amino acids. The germline CDR1 and CDR2 sequences are LNHNV and YYDKDF (reference sequence). CDR3 nucleotides: TGTGCCACCAGCACCGGGAGGTCTACTAATGAAAAACTGTTTTTT. Its protein is CATSTGRSTNEKLFF. Looking up the rest from reference TRBV15 and TRBJ1-4 gives the full variable domain: DAMVIQNPRYQVTQFGKPVTLSCSQTLNHNVMYWYQQKSSQAPKLLFHYYDKDFNNEADTPDNFQSRRPNTSFCFLDIRSPGLGDTAMYLCATSTGRSTNEKLFFGSGTQLSVL.

This clonotype was seen a few times. The rearrangement links TRBV29-1 to TRBJ2-1, with D unresolved. Germline V gene lookup returns CDR1 SQVTM and CDR2 ANQGSEA. This CDR3 has 11 amino acids. Trimming left V 0 bases short and J 10 bases short, with 7 bases between. CDR3 DNA sequence: TGCAGCGTTGAAGAGTGGGGAGAGCAGTTCTTC. Its translation: CSVEEWGEQFF.

This clonotype was seen a few times. The CDR3 DNA reads TGTGCCAGCAGCTCAAGGGACAGGGGTTCCAATCAGCCCCAGCATTTT. It is translated as CASSSRDRGSNQPQHF. The chain uses TRBV6-6 and TRBJ1-5; TRBD1 agrees at 10 bases. Germline V gene sequence: CDR1 MNHNY, CDR2 SVGAGI (reference sequence). Trimming cost V 6 bases and J 3 bases; bases outside gene matches: 8. CDR3 length: 16 residues.

V is TRBV29-1 and J is TRBJ2-3; 8 nucleotides align to TRBD2. The length of the CDR3 is 15 residues. V gave up 3 bases and J gave up 5 bases; unmatched junction bases: 10. Germline V gives CDR1 SQVTM, CDR2 ANQGSEA. The CDR3 region is CSVDGLAGSLDTQYF. Here the CDR3 DNA reads TGCAGCGTTGATGGGCTAGCGGGCTCATTAGATACGCAGTATTTT.

This clonotype was counted at least ten times. The chain recombines TRBV7-8 with TRBJ1-5; perhaps TRBD1 as D (6 bases). Germline loops: CDR1 SGHVS, CDR2 FQNEAQ. V was pared by 1 base and J by 3 bases, with 7 bases between. The CDR3 spans 14 residues. The CDR3 DNA reads TGTGCCAGCAGCTTAGACAGGGACAATCAGCCCCAGCATTTT. It translates to CASSLDRDNQPQHF.

This clonotype was detected only a few times. The rearrangement uses TRBV7-9 and TRBJ2-7; 15 bases fit TRBD2. Per the germline V gene, CDR1 is SEHNR and CDR2 is FQNEAQ (reference sequence). V trimming: 1 base; J trimming: 5 bases; junction bases outside the gene matches: 6. The CDR3 is 17 residues long. Written as DNA, the CDR3 is TGTGCCAGCAGCTTAGATTGGACTAGCGGGAGGGCGGACGAGCAGTACTTC. It specifies CASSLDWTSGRADEQYF.

The rearrangement links TRBV9 to TRBJ2-5, with D possibly TRBD1 on 6 matching bases. Looked up from germline, CDR1 is SGDLS and CDR2 is YYNGEE. Between the trimmed V and J ends, which lost 0 bases and 0 bases, there was a span of 15 bases. The length of the CDR3 is 17 residues. CDR3 bases: TGTGCCAGCAGCGTAGGCGACGGGGACACCTACCAAGAGACCCAGTACTTC. Translated, it gives CASSVGDGDTYQETQYF.

This clonotype appeared many times. The rearrangement joins TRBV30 to TRBJ2-1, with a tentative D call TRBD1 (6 bases). Trimming took 0 bases from V and 7 from J, leaving 10 bases between them. The CDR3 extends over 13 amino acids. Germline CDR1 and CDR2: GTSNPN and SVGIG (reference sequence). The CDR3 here is CAWSVPQGNEQFF. The CDR3 nucleotides read TGTGCCTGGAGTGTACCTCAGGGGAATGAGCAGTTCTTC.

This clonotype has ten or more counts. The rearrangement joins TRBV12-3 or TRBV12-4 to TRBJ1-2; D remains unclear. V was trimmed by 3 bases and J by 1 base, leaving 9 bases between them. The CDR3 has 14 amino acids. CDR3 DNA sequence: TGTGCCAGCAGTTTGGGCGGAGATAACTATGGCTACACCTTC. Its translation: CASSLGGDNYGYTF.

The chain combines TRBV20-1 with TRBJ2-1; TRBD2 agrees at 13 bases. J lost 6 bases, V lost 1 base, and 6 bases had no gene match. Looked up from germline, CDR1 is DFQATT and CDR2 is SNEGSKA (reference sequence). This CDR3 has 16 residues. The CDR3 sequence: CSARGFGLAGVNEQFF. CDR3 nucleotides: TGCAGTGCTAGAGGCTTTGGACTAGCGGGAGTCAATGAGCAGTTCTTC.

This clonotype has ten or more counts. This chain uses TRBV3-1 with TRBJ2-7; D ambiguous. This CDR3 is 16 amino acids long. V was shortened by 0 bases and J by 2 bases, with 14 bases between the two germline ends. Germline V gene lookup returns CDR1 LGHDT and CDR2 YNNKEL (reference sequence). CDR3 in DNA: TGTGCCAGCAGCCAAGATTGGGCCAGCCCGACCTACGAGCAGTACTTC. This gives the protein CASSQDWASPTYEQYF.

This clonotype occurred a few times. The chain employs TRBV28 and TRBJ2-3; D remains ambiguous. CDR3 length: 12 amino acids. Trimming shortened V by 4 bases and J by 6 bases, and 8 bases separated the two germline ends. The germline CDR1 and CDR2 sequences are MDHEN and SYDVKM. The CDR3 nucleotides are TGTGCCAGCAGTTCCCTAGATGATACGCAGTATTTT. Translation: CASSSLDDTQYF.

This clonotype was counted many times. The chain couples TRBV28 to TRBJ2-7; 7 bases align to TRBD1. Trimming took 6 bases from V and 6 from J; bases not matched to a gene: 14. Germline V lookup: CDR1 MDHEN, CDR2 SYDVKM. The CDR3 is 15 amino acids. In nucleotides, the CDR3 is TGTGCCAGCAGGACGGGACCGACAGGGCGCGGCGAGCAGTACTTC. Translation gives CASRTGPTGRGEQYF.